The 28 T cell receptor beta chains reported below all come from one sample, sequenced in a study of regulatory T cells in long-lasting Graves disease. Time point noted: persistent/refractory GD, antithyroid drugs over 5 years with positive TRAb. Making the TCR library involved RNA that had been extracted from PBMCs. iRepertoire HTBI primers and Arm-PCR of CDR3 regions built TCR beta libraries. MiXCR, run by TCRdb on the multiplex PCR reads, gives a single entry per CDR3 protein. The sample consists of 650,000 to 850,000 distinct CDR3 sequences, 25% to 35% of them appearing once. The sequenced sample was peripheral blood mononuclear cells (PBMCs), obtained when the disease was refractory, from a patient treated with antithyroid drugs. Receptor source: a female donor with Graves disease.

At least ten counts were recorded for this clonotype. The chain is built from TRBV28 and TRBJ1-1, with D possibly being TRBD1 (5 bases). Trimming removed 6 bases from V and 5 bases from J, with 13 bases in between. This CDR3 region has 13 residues. CDR1 and CDR2 from the germline V gene are MDHEN and SYDVKM. The CDR3 here is CASRQRGWTEAFF. CDR3 DNA: TGTGCCAGCAGACAAAGGGGATGGACTGAAGCTTTCTTT.

This clonotype occurred many times. This chain links TRBV2 with TRBJ2-5; D is perhaps TRBD1 (6 bases). V was clipped by 5 bases and J by 4 bases, with 14 bases between them. This CDR3 is 14 amino acids long. Germline V lookup: CDR1 SNHLY, CDR2 FYNNEI. This CDR3 reads CASSIIRTAETQYF. In DNA form, the CDR3 reads TGTGCCAGCAGTATAATCCGGACAGCAGAGACCCAGTACTTC.

J is TRBJ2-5 and V is TRBV20-1, with 12 positions matching TRBD2. With V trimmed by 5 bases and J by 2 bases, 9 bases remained unmatched. Germline CDR1 DFQATT, CDR2 SNEGSKA (reference sequence). The CDR3 totals 16 residues. The CDR3 nucleotides are TGCAGTGCTGAGACTAGCGGGAGTGGGGGACAAGAGACCCAGTACTTC. It translates to CSAETSGSGGQETQYF.

The CDR3 reads CASSPVAGHEKLFF. Written as DNA, the CDR3 is TGTGCCAGCTCACCAGTGGCAGGGCATGAAAAACTGTTTTTT. The chain has TRBV18 and TRBJ1-4; possibly TRBD1 for D (5 bases). V lost 2 bases and J lost 6, with 10 bases in between. Germline CDR1 is KGHSH and CDR2 is LQKENI. CDR3 length: 14 amino acids.

Regarding this clonotype: This may come from a read error, since a much larger clone is one base off. The CDR3 bases are TGTGCCAGCAGCCCGGGACTAACGGCCTCCTACGAGCAGTACTTC. This sequence encodes CASSPGLTASYEQYF. This rearrangement joins TRBV12-3 or TRBV12-4 to TRBJ2-7, with TRBD2 matching over 7 bases. V shed 6 bases and J 0 bases; nucleotides not matched to a gene: 8. This CDR3 has 15 amino acids.

The sample holds many counts of this clonotype. CDR3 sequence: CASRSGTGGVGQPQHF. DNA for the CDR3: TGTGCCAGCAGATCCGGGACAGGGGGCGTCGGGCAGCCCCAGCATTTT. The chain joins TRBV28 to TRBJ1-5; 12 bases align to TRBD1. This CDR3 has 16 amino acids. Germline-derived CDR1 and CDR2 are MDHEN and SYDVKM. The V segment lost 6 bases and the J segment 7 bases; nucleotides outside the gene matches: 10.

V is TRBV29-1 and J is TRBJ1-1; D is ambiguous. Germline-derived CDR1 and CDR2 are SQVTM and ANQGSEA. The CDR3 totals 12 residues. The germline V and J ends were trimmed by 4 bases and 11 bases, with 17 bases remaining between them. CDR3 protein: CSVVGVADEAFF. CDR3 nucleotides: TGCAGCGTTGTTGGGGTGGCAGACGAGGCTTTCTTT. The variable domain in full, with the rest retrieved from reference TRBV29-1 and TRBJ1-1, is SAVISQKPSRDICQRGTSLTIQCQVDSQVTMMFWYRQQPGQSLTLIATANQGSEATYESGFVIDKFPISRPNLTFSTLTVSNMSPEDSSIYLCSVVGVADEAFFGQGTRLTVV.

The V and J genes are TRBV20-1 and TRBJ2-2; 11 bases fit TRBD2. After removal of 1 base from V and 4 bases from J, the junction contained 2 bases not matched to a gene. The CDR3 length is 15 residues. CDR1 is DFQATT, CDR2 SNEGSKA, per germline (reference sequence). The CDR3 here is CSARGLAGGTGELFF. Here the CDR3 DNA reads TGCAGTGCTAGAGGGCTAGCGGGAGGCACCGGGGAGCTGTTTTTT.

In its sample, this clonotype was seen many times. The chain has TRBV11-2 and TRBJ2-5; a weak D match, TRBD2 (5 bases). CDR3 length: 13 amino acids. Germline loops: CDR1 SGHAT, CDR2 FQNNGV. V lost 2 bases, J lost 5 bases, and 9 bases lay in between. The CDR3 loop is CASSLILAETQYF. The CDR3 DNA is TGTGCCAGCAGCTTAATCCTAGCTGAGACCCAGTACTTC.

The rearrangement uses TRBV19 and TRBJ1-1; D not resolved. The V end lost 7 bases, the J end lost 6 bases, and 12 bases lay between the germline ends. The CDR3 runs 12 residues. Germline assignment: CDR1 LNHDA and CDR2 SQIVND (reference sequence). The DNA of the CDR3 is TGTGCCAGTAACCGGCAGTTTGCTGAAGCTTTCTTT. Translating gives CASNRQFAEAFF. Using reference TRBV19 and TRBJ1-1 for the parts outside the CDR3, the full variable domain is DGGITQSPKYLFRKEGQNVTLSCEQNLNHDAMYWYRQDPGQGLRLIYYSQIVNDFQKGDIAEGYSVSREKKESFPLTVTSAQKNPTAFYLCASNRQFAEAFFGQGTRLTVV.

Points on this clonotype: A much larger clone lies a single base off, so this may be a read error. The chain recombines TRBV2 with TRBJ1-1, with D uncertain. V dropped 8 bases and J dropped 1 base, with 11 bases sitting between them. Germline CDR1 is SNHLY and CDR2 is FYNNEI. CDR3 length: 13 amino acids. CDR3 protein: CASSWAGNTEAFF. CDR3 nucleotides: TGTGCCAGCTCCTGGGCAGGGAACACTGAAGCTTTCTTT.

V usage is TRBV5-6 and J usage is TRBJ2-7; no clear D. The CDR3 runs 13 residues. The V end lost 5 bases, the J end lost 3 bases, and 12 bases lay between the germline ends. Germline values: CDR1 SGHDT, CDR2 YYEEEE. This chain's CDR3 is CASRTTANYEQYF. In nucleotides, the CDR3 is TGTGCCAGCAGGACGACTGCTAACTACGAGCAGTACTTC. Drawing the rest from reference TRBV5-6 and TRBJ2-7, the complete variable domain is DAGVTQSPTHLIKTRGQQVTLRCSPKSGHDTVSWYQQALGQGPQFIFQYYEEEERQRGNFPDRFSGHQFPNYSSELNVNALLLGDSALYLCASRTTANYEQYFGPGTRLTVT.

The chain is built from TRBV6-1 and TRBJ1-5; D unclear. Germline CDR1 and CDR2: MNHNS and SASEGT. The CDR3 consists of 14 residues. The V gene lost 6 bases and the J gene lost 6 bases, with 15 bases spanning the gap. The CDR3 region is CASSSQGSGQPQHF. The CDR3 DNA reads as TGTGCCAGCAGCTCCCAAGGTTCTGGTCAGCCCCAGCATTTT.

This clonotype was found a few times. This chain joins TRBV9 and TRBJ2-2; D is ambiguous. Germline loops: CDR1 SGDLS, CDR2 YYNGEE. The CDR3 extends over 14 amino acids. Trimming removed 0 bases at V and 7 bases at J, with 10 bases between. The CDR3 bases are TGTGCCAGCAGCGTAGATGAGTCGGACGGGGAGCTGTTTTTT. Amino acids: CASSVDESDGELFF.

This clonotype was seen ten or more times. V gene TRBV12-3 or TRBV12-4 combines with J gene TRBJ1-6; 8 bases align to TRBD1. The V and J ends lost 5 bases and 11 bases, in that order; junction bases with no gene match: 8. The CDR3 runs 14 residues. CDR3 nucleotides: TGTGCCAGCAGTGCATCAGGGGGCAGGGCACCCCTCCACTTT. The encoded protein is CASSASGGRAPLHF.

This clonotype occurred many times. This sequence joins TRBV2 and TRBJ2-7; unclear D gene. The germline V gene encodes CDR1 SNHLY and CDR2 FYNNEI. With 9 bases removed from V and 0 bases from J, the gap between germline ends came to 15 bases. This CDR3 is 14 amino acids long. CDR3 sequence (DNA): TGTGCCAGTAACTTCAGGTCCAGCTCCTACGAGCAGTACTTC. Its protein product is CASNFRSSSYEQYF.

This clonotype was counted once. The rearrangement uses TRBV4-1 and TRBJ1-3; possibly TRBD1 for D (5 bases). Germline assignment: CDR1 MGHRA and CDR2 YSYEKL. Trimming cost V 0 bases and J 4 bases, with 10 bases left between them. This CDR3 has 15 residues. CDR3 sequence reads: CASSQDRWGGNTIYF. The DNA for the CDR3 is TGCGCCAGCAGCCAAGATAGATGGGGGGGAAACACCATATATTTT.

CDR3 DNA: TGCAGTGTTTCCAGGGTTTATCAGCCCCAGCATTTT. Its protein is CSVSRVYQPQHF. The chain joins TRBV20-1 to TRBJ1-5; TRBD1 is a possible D gene (5 bases). Germline-derived CDR1 and CDR2 are DFQATT and SNEGSKA (reference sequence). V lost 7 bases and J lost 5, with 12 bases in between. The CDR3 has 12 amino acids.

The chain has TRBV29-1 and TRBJ1-1; D is uncertain. Trimming cost V 7 bases and J 1 base, with 10 bases left between them. This CDR3 has 12 amino acids. The germline gives CDR1 SQVTM, CDR2 ANQGSEA. The CDR3 nucleotides read TGCAGCGCCAAGACGTGGAACACTGAAGCTTTCTTT. This encodes CSAKTWNTEAFF.

This clonotype was seen more than once but under ten times. This chain joins TRBV20-1 and TRBJ2-5, with 8 bases fitting TRBD1. CDR1 is DFQATT and CDR2 is SNEGSKA in the germline V gene (reference sequence). Germline trimming cut 2 bases from V and 0 bases from J; bases unmatched to any gene: 2. The length of the CDR3 is 14 residues. The CDR3 DNA is TGCAGTGCTAGAAACAGGGGGTACCAAGAGACCCAGTACTTC. Amino acid sequence: CSARNRGYQETQYF.

The chain joins TRBV7-3 to TRBJ2-1; the match to TRBD2 covers 11 bases. The trim removed 0 bases at V and 10 bases at J, leaving 5 bases unmatched. This CDR3 has 15 amino acids. CDR1 is SGHTA, CDR2 FQGTGA, per germline. The CDR3 DNA reads TGTGCCAGCAGCTTAACACTAGCGGGAGAACGAGAGCAGTTCTTC. Amino acid sequence: CASSLTLAGEREQFF.

This clonotype was counted only a few times. The chain couples TRBV18 to TRBJ1-5; D is possibly TRBD1 (5 bases). The germline V and J ends were trimmed by 3 bases and 5 bases, with 11 bases remaining between them. Looked up from germline, CDR1 is KGHSH and CDR2 is LQKENI. The CDR3 totals 14 residues. CDR3 region: CASSPRGGDQPQHF. In nucleotides, the CDR3 is TGTGCCAGCTCACCGAGGGGAGGGGATCAGCCCCAGCATTTT.

The genes are TRBV5-1 and TRBJ2-1; 8 bases match TRBD1. With V trimmed by 0 bases and J by 6 bases, 8 bases remained unmatched. The CDR3 is 16 amino acids. The germline V gene encodes CDR1 SGHRS and CDR2 YFSETQ. CDR3 region: CASSLDRGLRSNEQFF. In DNA form, the CDR3 reads TGCGCCAGCAGCTTGGACAGGGGGTTGAGATCCAATGAGCAGTTCTTC. The variable domain in full, completed from reference TRBV5-1 and TRBJ2-1, reads KAGVTQTPRYLIKTRGQQVTLSCSPISGHRSVSWYQQTPGQGLQFLFEYFSETQRNKGNFPGRFSGRQFSNSRSEMNVSTLELGDSALYLCASSLDRGLRSNEQFFGPGTRLTVL.

The chain has TRBV6-1 and TRBJ1-1; D perhaps matches TRBD1 (5 bases). Trimming cost V 5 bases and J 2 bases, with 12 bases left between them. Per germline, CDR1 MNHNS and CDR2 SASEGT. The CDR3 contains 14 residues. This CDR3 reads CASSNRQFNTEAFF. DNA for the CDR3: TGTGCCAGCAGTAACAGGCAATTTAACACTGAAGCTTTCTTT.

The V gene is TRBV27, the J gene TRBJ1-1, with no clear D. The CDR3 runs 14 residues. Germline V gene sequence: CDR1 MNHEY, CDR2 SMNVEV (reference sequence). The germline V and J ends were trimmed by 0 bases and 4 bases, with 9 bases remaining between them. CDR3 residues: CASSLSIGGTEAFF. The CDR3 nucleotides read TGTGCCAGCAGTTTATCGATAGGCGGCACTGAAGCTTTCTTT.

This sequence joins TRBV5-6 and TRBJ1-5; the match to TRBD1 covers 8 bases. With 3 bases clipped from V and 0 bases from J, the junction kept 5 bases outside the gene matches. The CDR3 extends over 16 amino acids. In germline, CDR1 is SGHDT, CDR2 YYEEEE. CDR3 nucleotides: TGTGCCAGCAGCTATAGGACAGGGTATAGCAATCAGCCCCAGCATTTT. This gives the protein CASSYRTGYSNQPQHF.

This clonotype was picked up many times. This sequence joins TRBV28 and TRBJ1-1, with TRBD1 as a possible D gene (6 bases). Germline V gives CDR1 MDHEN, CDR2 SYDVKM. The V gene lost 5 bases and the J gene lost 6 bases, with 10 bases spanning the gap. The CDR3 contains 12 residues. CDR3 nucleotides: TGTGCCAGCAGTGGGGACAAGCCTGAAGCTTTCTTT. Its protein is CASSGDKPEAFF.

This clonotype was seen more than once but under ten times. The chain couples TRBV2 to TRBJ1-2, with TRBD1 matching 7 bases. V lost 7 bases, J lost 0 bases, and 8 bases stayed unmatched. Germline CDR1 SNHLY, CDR2 FYNNEI. The CDR3 runs 15 residues. The DNA for the CDR3 is TGTGCCAGCATGGCAGGGGGAAACCCTAACTATGGCTACACCTTC. Protein sequence: CASMAGGNPNYGYTF. The whole variable domain, remainder taken from reference TRBV2 and TRBJ1-2, is EPEVTQTPSHQVTQMGQEVILRCVPISNHLYFYWYRQILGQKVEFLVSFYNNEISEKSEIFDDQFSVERPDGSNFTLKIRSTKLEDSAMYFCASMAGGNPNYGYTFGSGTRLTVV.